The 4 T cell receptor beta chains in this list originate from one sample, sequenced in a study of chemoradiotherapy in HPV16-positive cancers. Assay: immunoSEQ multiplex PCR; the TCRdb copy retains only in-frame clones and omits some. The sample includes around 68,000 clones, 85% to 90% of them seen just once. The specimen comprised blood, sampled from a patient who underwent chemoradiotherapy. The receptors here all came from a human donor with HPV-associated anogenital cancer.

The V call is TRBV30, the J call TRBJ1-4, with D possibly matching TRBD1 (6 bases). Trimming left V 1 base short and J 7 bases short, with 10 bases between. This CDR3 is 13 amino acids long. Germline V lookup: CDR1 GTSNPN, CDR2 SVGIG (reference sequence). The CDR3 protein is CAWSEDSAEKLFF. The CDR3, as DNA: TGTGCCTGGAGTGAGGACAGCGCTGAAAAACTGTTTTTT.

This chain links TRBV5-6 with TRBJ2-5, with 12 bases lining up with TRBD1. The V and J ends lost 4 bases and 5 bases, in that order; junction bases with no gene match: 6. Looked up from germline, CDR1 is SGHDT and CDR2 is YYEEEE. The CDR3 covers 15 residues. In nucleotides, the CDR3 is TGTGCCAGCAGCGCGGGACAGGGGGCAGGGGAGACCCAGTACTTC. Translation: CASSAGQGAGETQYF.

The rearrangement uses TRBV4-1 and TRBJ2-7; 9 positions agree with TRBD2. Per germline, CDR1 MGHRA and CDR2 YSYEKL. V dropped 2 bases and J dropped 0; count of bases not matched to a gene: 2. This CDR3 has 15 amino acids. Here the CDR3 reads CASSQNSGSSYEQYF. CDR3 DNA sequence: TGCGCCAGCAGCCAAAATAGCGGGAGCTCCTACGAGCAGTACTTC.

The CDR3 bases are TGTGCCAGCAGTGTGGCACACCTCAATTCACCCCTCCACTTT. Protein: CASSVAHLNSPLHF. The rearrangement uses TRBV2 and TRBJ1-6; D not resolved. The CDR3 extends over 14 amino acids. Trimming took 4 bases from V and 7 from J, leaving 11 bases between them. The V gene's germline CDR1 is SNHLY and CDR2 FYNNEI.